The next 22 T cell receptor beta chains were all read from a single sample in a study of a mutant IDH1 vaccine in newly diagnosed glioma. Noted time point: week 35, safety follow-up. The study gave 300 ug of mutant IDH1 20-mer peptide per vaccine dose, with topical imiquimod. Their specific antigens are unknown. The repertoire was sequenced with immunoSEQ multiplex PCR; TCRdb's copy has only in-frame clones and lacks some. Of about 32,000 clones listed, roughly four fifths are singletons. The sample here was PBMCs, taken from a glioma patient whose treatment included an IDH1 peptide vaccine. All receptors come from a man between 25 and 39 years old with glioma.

The CDR3 DNA is TGCGCCAGCAGCCAAGAGAGAGGTGAGCAGTTCTTC. It encodes CASSQERGEQFF. The chain links TRBV4-1 to TRBJ2-1; D uncertain. The CDR3 has 12 residues. V shed 0 bases and J shed 9 bases, with 6 bases lying between them. Germline V gives CDR1 MGHRA, CDR2 YSYEKL.

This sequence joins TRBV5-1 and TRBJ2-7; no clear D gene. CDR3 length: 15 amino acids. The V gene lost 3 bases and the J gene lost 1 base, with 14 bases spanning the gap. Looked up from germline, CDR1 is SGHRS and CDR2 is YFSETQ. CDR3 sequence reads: CASSSGPHPSYEQYF. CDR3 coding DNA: TGCGCCAGCAGCTCAGGACCTCACCCTTCCTACGAGCAGTACTTC.

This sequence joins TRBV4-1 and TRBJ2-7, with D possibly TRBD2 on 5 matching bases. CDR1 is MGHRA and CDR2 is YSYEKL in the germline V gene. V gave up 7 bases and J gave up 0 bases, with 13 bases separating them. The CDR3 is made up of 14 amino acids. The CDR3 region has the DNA TGCGCCAGCACTCTAGCTTTGAGCTCCTACGAGCAGTACTTC. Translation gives CASTLALSSYEQYF.

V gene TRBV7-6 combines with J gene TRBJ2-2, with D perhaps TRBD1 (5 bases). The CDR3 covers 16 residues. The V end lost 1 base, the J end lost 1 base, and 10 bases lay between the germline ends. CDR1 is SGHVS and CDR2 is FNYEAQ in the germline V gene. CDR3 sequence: CASSLENRLNTGELFF. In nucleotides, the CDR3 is TGTGCCAGCAGCTTAGAGAACAGGTTGAACACCGGGGAGCTGTTTTTT.

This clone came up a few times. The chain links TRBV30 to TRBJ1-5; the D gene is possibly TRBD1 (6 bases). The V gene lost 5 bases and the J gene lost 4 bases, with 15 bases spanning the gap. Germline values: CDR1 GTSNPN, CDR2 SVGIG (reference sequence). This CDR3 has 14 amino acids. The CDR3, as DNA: TGTGCCTGGGGACGAGGGGGACGAAATCAGCCCCAGCATTTT. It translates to CAWGRGGRNQPQHF. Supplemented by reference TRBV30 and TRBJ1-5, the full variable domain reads SQTIHQWPATLVQPVGSPLSLECTVEGTSNPNLYWYRQAAGRGLQLLFYSVGIGQISSEVPQNLSASRPQDRQFILSSKKLLLSDSGFYLCAWGRGGRNQPQHFGDGTRLSIL.

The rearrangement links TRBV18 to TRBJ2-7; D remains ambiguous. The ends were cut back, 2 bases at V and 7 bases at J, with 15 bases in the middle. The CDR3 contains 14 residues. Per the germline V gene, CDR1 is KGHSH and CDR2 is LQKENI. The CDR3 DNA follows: TGTGCCAGCTCACCAGTTCTGCCGGTGGGGGAGCAGTACTTC. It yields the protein CASSPVLPVGEQYF.

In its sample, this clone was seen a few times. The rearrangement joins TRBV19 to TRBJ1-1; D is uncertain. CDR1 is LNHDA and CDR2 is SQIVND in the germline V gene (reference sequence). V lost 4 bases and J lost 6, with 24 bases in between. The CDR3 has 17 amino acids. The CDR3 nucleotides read TGTGCCAGTAGTACCTACTTAGAGTTCGTGGGGAGCGCTGAAGCTTTCTTT. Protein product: CASSTYLEFVGSAEAFF.

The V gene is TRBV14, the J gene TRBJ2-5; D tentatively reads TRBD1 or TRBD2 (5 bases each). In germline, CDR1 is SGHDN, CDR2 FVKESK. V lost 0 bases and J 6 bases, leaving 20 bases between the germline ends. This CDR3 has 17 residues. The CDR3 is CASSQERGRADFQTQYF. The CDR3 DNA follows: TGTGCCAGCAGCCAAGAGAGGGGACGGGCTGACTTTCAGACCCAGTACTTC. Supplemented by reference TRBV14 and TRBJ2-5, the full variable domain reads EAGVTQFPSHSVIEKGQTVTLRCDPISGHDNLYWYRRVMGKEIKFLLHFVKESKQDESGMPNNRFLAERTGGTYSTLKVQPAELEDSGVYFCASSQERGRADFQTQYFGPGTRLLVL.

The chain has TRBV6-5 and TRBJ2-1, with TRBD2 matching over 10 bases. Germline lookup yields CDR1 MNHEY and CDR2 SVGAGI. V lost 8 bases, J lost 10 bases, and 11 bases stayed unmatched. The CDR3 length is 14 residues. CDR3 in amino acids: CASLRLAGVGEQFF. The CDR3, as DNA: TGTGCCAGCCTACGGCTAGCGGGAGTAGGAGAGCAGTTCTTC.

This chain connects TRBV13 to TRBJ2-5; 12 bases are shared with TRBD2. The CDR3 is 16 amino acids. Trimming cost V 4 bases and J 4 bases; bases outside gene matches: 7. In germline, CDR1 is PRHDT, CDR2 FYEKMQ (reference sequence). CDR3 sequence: CASSSRLAGGRETQYF. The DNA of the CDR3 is TGTGCCAGCAGCTCCCGGCTAGCGGGAGGGCGAGAGACCCAGTACTTC. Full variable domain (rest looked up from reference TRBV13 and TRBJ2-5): AAGVIQSPRHLIKEKRETATLKCYPIPRHDTVYWYQQGPGQDPQFLISFYEKMQSDKGSIPDRFSAQQFSDYHSELNMSSLELGDSALYFCASSSRLAGGRETQYFGPGTRLLVL.

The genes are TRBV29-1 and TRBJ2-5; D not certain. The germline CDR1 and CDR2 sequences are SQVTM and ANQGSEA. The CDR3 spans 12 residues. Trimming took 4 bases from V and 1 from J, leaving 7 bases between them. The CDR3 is CSVGGFQETQYF. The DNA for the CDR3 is TGCAGCGTTGGCGGATTCCAAGAGACCCAGTACTTC.

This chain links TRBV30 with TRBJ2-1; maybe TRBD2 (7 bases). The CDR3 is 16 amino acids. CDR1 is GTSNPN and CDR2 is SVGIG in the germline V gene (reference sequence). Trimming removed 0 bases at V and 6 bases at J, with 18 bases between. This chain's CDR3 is CAWSVVGGGLGNEQFF. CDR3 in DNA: TGTGCCTGGAGTGTTGTGGGGGGGGGCTTGGGCAATGAGCAGTTCTTC.

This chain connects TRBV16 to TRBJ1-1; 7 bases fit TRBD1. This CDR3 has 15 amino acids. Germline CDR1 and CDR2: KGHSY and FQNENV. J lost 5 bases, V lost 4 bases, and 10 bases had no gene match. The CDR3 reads CASSPIRGGLTEAFF. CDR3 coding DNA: TGTGCCAGCAGCCCCATAAGAGGGGGCCTAACTGAAGCTTTCTTT.

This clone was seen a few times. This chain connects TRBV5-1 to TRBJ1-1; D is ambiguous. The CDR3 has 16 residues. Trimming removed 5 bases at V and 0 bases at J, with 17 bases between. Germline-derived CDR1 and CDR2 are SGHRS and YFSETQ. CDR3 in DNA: TGCGCCAGCAGTTTTAAACTGTCTCCCCTGAACACTGAAGCTTTCTTT. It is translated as CASSFKLSPLNTEAFF.

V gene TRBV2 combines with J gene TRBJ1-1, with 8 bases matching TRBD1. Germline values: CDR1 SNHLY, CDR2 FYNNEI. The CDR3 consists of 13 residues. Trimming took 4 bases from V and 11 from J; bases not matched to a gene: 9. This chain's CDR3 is CASSVGQGAPAFF. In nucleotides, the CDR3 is TGTGCCAGCAGTGTGGGGCAGGGGGCACCGGCTTTCTTT.

The CDR3 reads CASSMIGGLQPQHF. The CDR3 nucleotides read TGTGCCAGTAGTATGATAGGGGGGCTTCAGCCCCAGCATTTT. The chain has TRBV19 and TRBJ1-5, with D possibly being TRBD1 (6 bases). CDR3 length: 14 amino acids. Germline values: CDR1 LNHDA, CDR2 SQIVND (reference sequence). V lost 3 bases, J lost 6 bases, and 12 bases lay in between.

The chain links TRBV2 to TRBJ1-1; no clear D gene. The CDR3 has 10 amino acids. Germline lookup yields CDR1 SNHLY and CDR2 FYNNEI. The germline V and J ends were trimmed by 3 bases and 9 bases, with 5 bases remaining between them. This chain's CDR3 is CASSDTQAFF. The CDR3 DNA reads TGTGCCAGCAGTGACACGCAAGCTTTCTTT.

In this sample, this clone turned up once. This chain's CDR3 is CASRDRGNYGYTF. The CDR3 coding sequence is TGTGCCAGCAGGGACAGGGGGAACTATGGCTACACCTTC. The chain has TRBV6-5 and TRBJ1-2; 10 nucleotides agree with TRBD1. CDR1 is MNHEY and CDR2 is SVGAGI in the germline V gene. Trimming removed 6 bases from V and 2 bases from J; junction bases left unmatched: 0. CDR3 size: 13 residues.

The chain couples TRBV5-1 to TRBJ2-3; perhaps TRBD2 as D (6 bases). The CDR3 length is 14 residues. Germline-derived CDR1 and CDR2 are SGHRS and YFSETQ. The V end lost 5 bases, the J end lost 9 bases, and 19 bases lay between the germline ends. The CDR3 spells CASRPSGTPNTQYF. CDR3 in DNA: TGCGCCAGCAGGCCGTCCGGGACTCCTAACACGCAGTATTTT.

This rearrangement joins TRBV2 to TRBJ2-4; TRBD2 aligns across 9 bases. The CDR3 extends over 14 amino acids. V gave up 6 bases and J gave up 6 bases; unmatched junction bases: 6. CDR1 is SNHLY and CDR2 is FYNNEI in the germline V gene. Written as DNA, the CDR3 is TGTGCCAGCAGCTTAGCGGGAGTAGGAAACATTCAGTACTTC. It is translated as CASSLAGVGNIQYF.

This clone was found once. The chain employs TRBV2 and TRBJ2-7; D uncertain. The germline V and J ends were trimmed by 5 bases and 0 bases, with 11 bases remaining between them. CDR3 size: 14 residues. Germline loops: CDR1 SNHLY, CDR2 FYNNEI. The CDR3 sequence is CASSPLVSSYEQYF. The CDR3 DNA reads TGTGCCAGCAGTCCCCTCGTAAGCTCCTACGAGCAGTACTTC. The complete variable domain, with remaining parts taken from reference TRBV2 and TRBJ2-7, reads EPEVTQTPSHQVTQMGQEVILRCVPISNHLYFYWYRQILGQKVEFLVSFYNNEISEKSEIFDDQFSVERPDGSNFTLKIRSTKLEDSAMYFCASSPLVSSYEQYFGPGTRLTVT.

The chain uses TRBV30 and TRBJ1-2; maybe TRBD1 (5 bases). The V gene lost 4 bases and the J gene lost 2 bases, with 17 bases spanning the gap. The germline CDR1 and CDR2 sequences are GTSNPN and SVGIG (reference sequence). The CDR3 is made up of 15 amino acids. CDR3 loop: CAWKERWGKNYGYTF. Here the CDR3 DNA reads TGTGCCTGGAAAGAGCGGTGGGGGAAGAACTATGGCTACACCTTC.